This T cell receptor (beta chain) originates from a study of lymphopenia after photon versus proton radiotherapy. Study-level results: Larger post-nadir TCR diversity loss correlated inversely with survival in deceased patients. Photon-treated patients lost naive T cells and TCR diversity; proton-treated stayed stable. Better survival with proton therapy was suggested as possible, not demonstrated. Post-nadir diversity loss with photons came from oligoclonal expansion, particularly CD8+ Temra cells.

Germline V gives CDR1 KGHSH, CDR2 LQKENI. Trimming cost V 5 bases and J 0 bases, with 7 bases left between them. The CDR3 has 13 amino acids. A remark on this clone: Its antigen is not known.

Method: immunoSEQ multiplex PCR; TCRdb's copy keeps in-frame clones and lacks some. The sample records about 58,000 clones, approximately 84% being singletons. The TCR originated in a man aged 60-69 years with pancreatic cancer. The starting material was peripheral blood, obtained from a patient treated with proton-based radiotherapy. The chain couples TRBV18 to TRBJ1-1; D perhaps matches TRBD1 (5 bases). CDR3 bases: TGTGCCAGCTCATCAGGGTTGAACACTGAAGCTTTCTTT. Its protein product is CASSSGLNTEAFF.